The 31 T cell receptor beta chains reported below all come from one sample, sequenced in a study of OX40 agonist ivuxolimab in advanced cancers. Assay: immunoSEQ multiplex PCR; the TCRdb copy retains only in-frame clones and omits some. The profile shows over 80,000 clones, roughly 91% of them singletons. The starting material was CD4+ or CD8+ T cells sorted from blood, obtained in a trial of the OX40 agonist ivuxolimab. The source is an adult with an advanced solid tumor such as melanoma, head and neck, liver or kidney cancer.

V and J are TRBV27 and TRBJ2-7; 8 bases fit TRBD2. Trimming removed 2 bases from V and 2 bases from J; junction bases left unmatched: 2. Germline V CDR1 and CDR2: MNHEY, SMNVEV (reference sequence). This CDR3 comprises 14 residues. The chain's CDR3 is CASSLSGGPYEQYF. CDR3 coding DNA: TGTGCCAGCAGTTTAAGCGGGGGCCCCTACGAGCAGTACTTC.

J is TRBJ2-5 and V is TRBV7-9; TRBD1 might be the D (6 bases). From germline, CDR1 is SEHNR and CDR2 FQNEAQ (reference sequence). The V and J ends lost 3 bases and 5 bases respectively, with 10 bases between them. This CDR3 is built from 13 residues. The CDR3 spells CASSFRGWETQYF. The CDR3 nucleotides read TGTGCCAGCAGCTTTAGGGGGTGGGAGACCCAGTACTTC.

The J gene is TRBJ1-2, the V gene TRBV7-9, with D perhaps TRBD1 (5 bases). Germline CDR1 SEHNR, CDR2 FQNEAQ (reference sequence). V lost 5 bases to trimming and J lost 0 bases, with 13 bases between them. This CDR3 comprises 15 residues. CDR3 sequence (DNA): TGTGCCAGCAGCCTAACGGGGACCTCTAACTATGGCTACACCTTC. This sequence encodes CASSLTGTSNYGYTF. The full variable domain, completed using reference TRBV7-9 and TRBJ1-2, is DTGVSQNPRHKITKRGQNVTFRCDPISEHNRLYWYRQTLGQGPEFLTYFQNEAQLEKSRLLSDRFSAERPKGSFSTLEIQRTEQGDSAMYLCASSLTGTSNYGYTFGSGTRLTVV.

The V gene is TRBV27, the J gene TRBJ2-3; 8 bases are a match to TRBD1. The CDR3 loop spans 15 amino acids. From germline, CDR1 is MNHEY and CDR2 SMNVEV (reference sequence). With V trimmed by 4 bases and J by 5 bases, 8 bases remained unmatched. As DNA, the CDR3 is TGTGCCAGCAGTTCTAGGACAGGGTCAATAGATACGCAGTATTTT. Translation: CASSSRTGSIDTQYF.

A note on this clone: Other DNA sequences in this sample translate to the same CDR3. The chain has TRBV5-1 and TRBJ2-7; D unresolved. CDR3 length: 14 residues. The germline V gene encodes CDR1 SGHRS and CDR2 YFSETQ. With 0 bases removed from V and 2 bases from J, the gap between germline ends came to 9 bases. The CDR3 coding sequence is TGCGCCAGCAGCTTGGGCACGAGGACCTACGAGCAGTACTTC. Translation: CASSLGTRTYEQYF. Together with reference TRBV5-1 and TRBJ2-7, the CDR3 gives the full variable domain: KAGVTQTPRYLIKTRGQQVTLSCSPISGHRSVSWYQQTPGQGLQFLFEYFSETQRNKGNFPGRFSGRQFSNSRSEMNVSTLELGDSALYLCASSLGTRTYEQYFGPGTRLTVT.

The chain is built from TRBV7-2 and TRBJ2-3; D gene unclear. The CDR3 totals 15 residues. Germline V gene lookup returns CDR1 SGHTA and CDR2 FQGNSA. Trimming cost V 6 bases and J 2 bases, with 15 bases left between them. CDR3 loop: CASRDSGPPTDTQYF. CDR3 DNA sequence: TGTGCCAGCAGGGATTCCGGGCCCCCCACAGATACGCAGTATTTT.

The V call is TRBV28, the J call TRBJ1-5; TRBD1 might be the D (5 bases). Looked up from germline, CDR1 is MDHEN and CDR2 is SYDVKM. Trimming shortened V by 7 bases and J by 0 bases, and 19 bases separated the two germline ends. This CDR3 region has 17 residues. The CDR3 DNA is TGTGCCAGCAACCTCCCCGAAGGGGCTTATAGCAATCAGCCCCAGCATTTT. Its protein is CASNLPEGAYSNQPQHF.

This clone was detected only once. CDR3: CASRPNSVNTEAFF. CDR3 DNA sequence: TGTGCCAGCAGACCCAACTCAGTGAACACTGAAGCTTTCTTT. The chain couples TRBV7-8 to TRBJ1-1; D unresolved. The CDR3 extends over 14 amino acids. Trimming shortened V by 6 bases and J by 0 bases, and 11 bases separated the two germline ends. Germline CDR1 is SGHVS and CDR2 is FQNEAQ.

The rearrangement links TRBV9 to TRBJ2-3, with D unclear. V was trimmed by 6 bases and J by 0 bases, leaving 11 bases between them. Germline CDR1 reads SGDLS; CDR2 reads YYNGEE. The CDR3 contains 14 residues. For the CDR3, the DNA is TGTGCCAGCACCATGGGTGGGAGCACAGATACGCAGTATTTT. Amino acids: CASTMGGSTDTQYF.

The chain combines TRBV2 with TRBJ1-5, with D possibly TRBD1 on 6 matching bases. This CDR3 contains 13 residues. Trimming cost V 7 bases and J 4 bases, with 11 bases left between them. Germline CDR1 SNHLY, CDR2 FYNNEI. CDR3 DNA sequence: TGTGCCAGCACCTGGACAGAAAATCAGCCCCAGCATTTT. Its protein is CASTWTENQPQHF.

V usage is TRBV18 and J usage is TRBJ2-3; D might be TRBD2 (5 bases). The V and J ends lost 3 bases and 6 bases respectively, with 13 bases between them. The CDR3 covers 14 residues. The germline CDR1 and CDR2 sequences are KGHSH and LQKENI. Written as DNA, the CDR3 is TGTGCCAGCTCACCCCCGGGATACACCGATACGCAGTATTTT. Protein product: CASSPPGYTDTQYF.

V usage is TRBV5-6 and J usage is TRBJ2-7; 11 bases match TRBD1. This CDR3 contains 14 residues. Looked up from germline, CDR1 is SGHDT and CDR2 is YYEEEE. Trimming cost V 2 bases and J 5 bases; bases outside gene matches: 3. CDR3 coding DNA: TGTGCCAGCAGCTTCTGGGACAGGGGGGACGAGCAGTACTTC. Encoded protein: CASSFWDRGDEQYF.

To note about this clone: Other DNA sequences of this sample code for an identical CDR3. The rearrangement joins TRBV5-1 to TRBJ2-5; D is undetermined. V was trimmed by 4 bases and J by 2 bases, leaving 3 bases between them. Germline V gene sequence: CDR1 SGHRS, CDR2 YFSETQ. The CDR3 spans 11 residues. The CDR3 DNA reads as TGCGCCAGCAGCACTCAAGAGACCCAGTACTTC. It translates to CASSTQETQYF.

V is TRBV18 and J is TRBJ2-4; 7 positions match TRBD1. Trimming took 4 bases from V and 4 from J; bases not matched to a gene: 7. The V gene's germline CDR1 is KGHSH and CDR2 LQKENI. The CDR3 loop spans 15 amino acids. The CDR3 sequence: CASSQTGQRKNIQYF. The CDR3 coding sequence is TGTGCCAGCTCACAAACGGGACAGAGGAAAAACATTCAGTACTTC.

The gene calls are TRBV7-6 and TRBJ2-2; either TRBD1 or TRBD2 may supply D (5 bases each). Germline assignment: CDR1 SGHVS and CDR2 FNYEAQ. The CDR3 has 17 residues. Trimming pared 0 bases from V and 4 bases from J, leaving 15 bases between. This chain's CDR3 is CASSLALWGEGTGELFF. As DNA, the CDR3 is TGTGCCAGCAGCTTAGCGCTATGGGGCGAGGGCACCGGGGAGCTGTTTTTT.

The CDR3 coding sequence is TGTGCCAGCAGTTACTCTGGCAGGTACTCACCCCTCCACTTT. Translation: CASSYSGRYSPLHF. V gene TRBV6-5 combines with J gene TRBJ1-6; D gene uncertain. This CDR3 has 14 amino acids. Trimming cost V 0 bases and J 10 bases, with 10 bases left between them. Germline loops: CDR1 MNHEY, CDR2 SVGAGI.

CDR3 in amino acids: CASSLKDPAYNEQFF. Here the CDR3 DNA reads TGTGCCAGCAGCCTTAAGGACCCCGCCTACAATGAGCAGTTCTTC. The chain employs TRBV7-6 and TRBJ2-1; D ambiguous. Germline CDR1 is SGHVS and CDR2 is FNYEAQ. This CDR3 comprises 15 residues. With 5 bases removed from V and 2 bases from J, the gap between germline ends came to 13 bases. The variable domain in full, with the rest retrieved from reference TRBV7-6 and TRBJ2-1, is GAGVSQSPRYKVTKRGQDVALRCDPISGHVSLYWYRQALGQGPEFLTYFNYEAQQDKSGLPNDRFSAERPEGSISTLTIQRTEQRDSAMYRCASSLKDPAYNEQFFGPGTRLTVL.

The CDR3 nucleotides read TGTGCCAGCAGCTTAGTTCACAGCGTTCAGCCCCAGCATTTT. Translated, it gives CASSLVHSVQPQHF. This chain connects TRBV7-2 to TRBJ1-5; no clear D. Trimming stripped 1 base from V and 6 bases from J, with 10 bases between. CDR3 size: 14 residues. The V gene's germline CDR1 is SGHTA and CDR2 FQGNSA.

This clone has a single count. The genes are TRBV11-2 and TRBJ2-3, with D perhaps TRBD1 or TRBD2 (5 bases each). CDR1 and CDR2 from the germline V gene are SGHAT and FQNNGV. The CDR3 sequence is 15 residues long. The V end lost 10 bases, the J end lost 1 base, and 18 bases lay between the germline ends. The CDR3 nucleotides are TGTGCCACCGCCGCCGGGGCCTTGGGCACAGATACGCAGTATTTT. Protein sequence: CATAAGALGTDTQYF.

The V gene is TRBV7-2, the J gene TRBJ2-1; a weak D match, TRBD2 (6 bases). The CDR3 runs to 15 residues. Germline V gene sequence: CDR1 SGHTA, CDR2 FQGNSA. Trimming shortened V by 2 bases and J by 5 bases, and 13 bases separated the two germline ends. The CDR3 sequence: CASSLIAGSNNEQFF. CDR3 nucleotide sequence: TGTGCCAGCAGCTTAATCGCGGGAAGCAACAATGAGCAGTTCTTC.

The chain links TRBV28 to TRBJ1-5, with D unresolved. Trimming pared 6 bases from V and 1 base from J, leaving 13 bases between. In germline, CDR1 is MDHEN, CDR2 SYDVKM. The CDR3 totals 15 residues. The CDR3 protein is CASRAPGGSNQPQHF. Written as DNA, the CDR3 is TGTGCCAGCAGGGCCCCAGGCGGCAGCAATCAGCCCCAGCATTTT.

This clone was seen only once. V and J are TRBV2 and TRBJ1-5; no clear D gene. The CDR3 is 13 amino acids. Per germline, CDR1 SNHLY and CDR2 FYNNEI. Trimming pared 4 bases from V and 3 bases from J, leaving 7 bases between. CDR3 DNA sequence: TGTGCCAGCAGTGTTGTTGACAATCAGCCCCAGCATTTT. This codes for CASSVVDNQPQHF.

The rearrangement uses TRBV28 and TRBJ2-5; TRBD1 aligns across 7 bases. CDR1 is MDHEN, CDR2 SYDVKM, per germline. V lost 0 bases, J lost 1 base, and 11 bases stayed unmatched. This CDR3 region has 18 residues. CDR3 sequence reads: CASSLWTGLSVVQETQYF. CDR3 DNA: TGTGCCAGCAGTTTATGGACAGGGCTTTCCGTAGTCCAAGAGACCCAGTACTTC. The whole variable domain, remainder taken from reference TRBV28 and TRBJ2-5, is DVKVTQSSRYLVKRTGEKVFLECVQDMDHENMFWYRQDPGLGLRLIYFSYDVKMKEKGDIPEGYSVSREKKERFSLILESASTNQTSMYLCASSLWTGLSVVQETQYFGPGTRLLVL.

The chain uses TRBV5-4 and TRBJ2-7; 7 bases are shared with TRBD1. Germline trimming cut 1 base from V and 0 bases from J; bases unmatched to any gene: 7. Germline V lookup: CDR1 SGHNT, CDR2 YYREEE (reference sequence). This CDR3 has 16 amino acids. The CDR3 region is CASSLPGGSSSYEQYF. The CDR3 nucleotides read TGTGCCAGCAGCTTGCCAGGGGGTTCGAGCTCCTACGAGCAGTACTTC.

This clone was recorded once. The chain recombines TRBV6-6 with TRBJ2-5; 7 bases are shared with TRBD1. CDR1 MNHNY and CDR2 SVGAGI come from the germline V gene (reference sequence). The CDR3 runs 13 residues. The ends lost 6 bases at V and 2 bases at J; junction bases unmatched: 3. The CDR3 spells CASRRDRQETQYF. The CDR3 bases are TGTGCCAGCAGGAGGGACAGACAAGAGACCCAGTACTTC.

The CDR3: CAGGRDLQETQYF. The CDR3 bases are TGTGCCGGGGGACGGGATTTACAAGAGACCCAGTACTTC. V is TRBV30 and J is TRBJ2-5; perhaps D is TRBD1 or TRBD2 (5 bases each). The CDR3 runs 13 residues. Germline loops: CDR1 GTSNPN, CDR2 SVGIG (reference sequence). V lost 8 bases and J 2 bases, leaving 15 bases between the germline ends.

This clone was seen only a few times. This chain links TRBV7-9 with TRBJ2-4; D unresolved. Deletions cut 2 bases from V and 10 bases from J, with 15 bases between. CDR1 is SEHNR, CDR2 FQNEAQ, per germline (reference sequence). The CDR3 loop spans 14 amino acids. For the CDR3, the DNA is TGTGCCAGCAGCTTAACGGCCGGTGGCCTGATTCAGTACTTC. Its translation: CASSLTAGGLIQYF.

This chain joins TRBV15 and TRBJ2-7; D tentatively reads TRBD1 or TRBD2 (6 bases each). This CDR3 has 14 residues. V lost 4 bases to trimming and J lost 4 bases, with 14 bases between them. Per germline, CDR1 LNHNV and CDR2 YYDKDF (reference sequence). CDR3 protein: CATSTRGGQYEQYF. For the CDR3, the DNA is TGTGCCACCAGCACTCGTGGGGGGCAGTACGAGCAGTACTTC.

The chain uses TRBV27 and TRBJ1-1, with D possibly being TRBD1 (6 bases). V was pared by 1 base and J by 8 bases, with 11 bases between. CDR3 length: 13 amino acids. CDR1 and CDR2 (germline): MNHEY, SMNVEV (reference sequence). CDR3 sequence reads: CASSLFRGTEAFF. The CDR3 bases are TGTGCCAGCAGTTTATTCAGAGGGACAGAAGCTTTCTTT.

The V call is TRBV7-2, the J call TRBJ2-1; 7 bases map to TRBD2. This CDR3 has 15 amino acids. Trimming took 4 bases from V and 1 from J; bases not matched to a gene: 4. Per germline, CDR1 SGHTA and CDR2 FQGNSA. The CDR3 protein is CASSSGGGSYNEQFF. The CDR3 DNA follows: TGTGCCAGCAGCTCCGGGGGAGGGTCCTACAATGAGCAGTTCTTC. Full variable domain (remainder filled in from reference TRBV7-2 and TRBJ2-1): GAGVSQSPSNKVTEKGKDVELRCDPISGHTALYWYRQSLGQGLEFLIYFQGNSAPDKSGLPSDRFSAERTGGSVSTLTIQRTQQEDSAVYLCASSSGGGSYNEQFFGPGTRLTVL.

This sequence joins TRBV6-5 and TRBJ1-2; unclear D gene. From germline, CDR1 is MNHEY and CDR2 SVGAGI. V was clipped by 4 bases and J by 8 bases, with 11 bases between them. The CDR3 loop spans 12 amino acids. The CDR3 coding sequence is TGTGCCAGCAGTTCCCCAGGACGCGGCTACACCTTC. This translates into CASSSPGRGYTF.